This T cell receptor (beta chain) was found in a study of blood T cell repertoires in COVID-19 (dated by TCRdb to between 2020 and 2021). With regard to the full study: The collaborator samples originated in the United States, Italy and Spain and spanned the acute and convalescent phases of COVID-19. A freely available public database, intended as a resource for researchers studying the immune response to SARS-CoV-2, is where the repertoires were released. The dataset comprised deeply sampled blood TCRbeta repertoires from subjects exposed to, actively infected with, or recovered from COVID-19. The samples were drawn from the first 160 participants of the ongoing ImmuneRACE study and from 1,254 subjects provided by 6 global collaborators. Where HLA class I and class II types were available, the types were taken from metadata supplied by the sample provider, not from assay-based typing. Sample metadata almost always included a de-identified subject ID, COVID-19 status, age in years and sex. The prospective study material was composed of cDNA or gDNA derived from T cells, B-cell-depleted T cells, or PBMCs. What the study reported, not specific to this receptor: The quantity of clinical and demographic metadata differed by source and by participant and was supplied without curation.

CDR1 and CDR2, per the germline V gene, are MGHDK and SYGVNS. The junction shows trimming of 4 bases on V and 9 bases on J, plus 16 bases between the germline ends. The CDR3 starts with the cysteine, ends with the phenylalanine, and has 14 residues. The read is trimmed to its CDR3 DNA, 42 bases read in frame from base 1. In the prospective study, participants were 18 to 89 years old, resided in fewer than 25 geographic areas of the United States, and were enrolled through a virtual design. In the prospective study, participants were assigned to cohorts based on the clinical history participants reported in a screening survey and a study questionnaire. For ImmuneRACE Cohort 3, a participant was defined as recovered based on two consecutive negative NP/OP PCR tests, clearance by a healthcare professional, or resolution of symptoms. Mobile phlebotomists in the prospective study collected whole blood, serum and a nasopharyngeal or oropharyngeal swab from every participant. Additional blood draws and questionnaires over an approximately two-month period could optionally be provided by prospective study participants. Blood samples from the prospective study were shipped frozen or at room temperature prior to DNA extraction.

Details on this clone: The antigen it binds to is not known. No qualities accompany the bases; no much larger clone lies one base away.

The immunoSEQ Assay, a bias-controlled multiplex PCR, was used to amplify TCRbeta CDR3 regions from genomic DNA. The authors' analysis ran thus. The number of nucleated cells in each sample was estimated by amplification of reference gene primers within the assay. To quantify the absolute abundance of each unique TCRbeta CDR3 rearrangement, sequence reads were collapsed and filtered. Productive Simpson clonality was computed per sample as the square root of Simpson's diversity index over productive rearrangements. TCRdb holds this immuneACCESS table with in-frame rearrangements only. Some clones are missing; in checked studies, unresolved V genes explain under half, and the rest has no known cause. Clonal size and the V and J genes are those of that table, whereas D and trimming came from the DNA. This sample is represented by roughly 220,000 clones; around 89% of them were singletons. Roughly 2.7% of the sample comes from the top ten.

Sample: PBMCs or T cells enriched from blood (not recorded which). The rearranged chain carries TRBV25-1 and TRBJ2-1, with a tentative D gene TRBD1 over 6 matching bases. This TCR was recovered from a woman aged 25-40 years who had recovered from COVID-19. The DNA sequence follows: TGTGCCAGCAGTGTGGACAGCCGACGGGGTGAGCAGTTCTTC. Translated, this gives CASSVDSRRGEQFF.